This is a list of T cell receptor beta chains from one sample in a study of T cell responses to AZD1222 COVID-19 vaccine. Here immunoSEQ multiplex PCR was the method, and the copy in TCRdb shows in-frame clones only, minus some. The repertoire consists of approximately 150,000 clones, with around 94% occurring once and the leading ten covering roughly 1.3%. Here the sequenced sample was peripheral blood, taken on day 0 of AZD1222 vaccination. The receptors come from an adult in good health. CDR3s leave out the opening cysteine and the closing phenylalanine or tryptophan. The size field is filled for only some rows; it gives once, few, many or a size class.

size	V	J	CDR3
-	TRBV7-2	TRBJ2-1	ASSGDRGSYNEQF
-	TRBV6-5	TRBJ1-3	ASSEGSSGNTIY
-	TRBV4-2	TRBJ2-5	ASSQSLLEASQETQY
-	TRBV6-1	TRBJ1-5	ASSEWTDSNQPQH
-	TRBV3-1/TRBV3-2	TRBJ2-4	ASSRRQSLAKNIQY
-	TRBV18	TRBJ2-1	ASSYGTWGNEQF
-	TRBV28	TRBJ1-2	ASSPRGSFNGYT
-	TRBV6-5	TRBJ2-3	ASSYSAGEPDTQY
-	TRBV5-5	TRBJ1-1	ASSLVGRTEAF
once	TRBV27	TRBJ2-1	ASSPIGQGSEQF
-	TRBV7-8	TRBJ2-3	ASSQRLGTDTQY
-	TRBV7-9	TRBJ2-3	ASSLGSADTQY
-	TRBV24-1	TRBJ2-5	ATSDYPKGETQY
-	TRBV10-3	TRBJ2-2	ANRPEQGWGTGELF
-	TRBV5-4	TRBJ1-4	ASSLLGNNEKLF
-	TRBV28	TRBJ1-2	ASEQPYNYGYT
-	TRBV12-3/TRBV12-4	TRBJ2-1	ASSFGGGVLQF
-	TRBV3-1/TRBV3-2	TRBJ1-6	ASSQDFFGTGASSPLH
few	TRBV19	TRBJ1-5	ASSIVGEGDNQPQH
-	TRBV28	TRBJ2-5	ASSSSGASETQY
-	TRBV24-1	TRBJ2-3	ATSDVLAGGPYNADTQY
-	TRBV5-5	TRBJ1-2	ASSLGQGTLNYGYT
-	TRBV29-1	TRBJ1-3	SAIGGNTIY
-	TRBV6-2/TRBV6-3	TRBJ2-1	ASSYLSGNEQF
-	TRBV30	TRBJ1-4	AWSGSVGTRNEKLF
-	TRBV9	TRBJ1-4	ASSTQGALATNEKLF
-	TRBV28	TRBJ1-2	ASSLSQWARYT
-	TRBV5-1	TRBJ1-2	ASSLVIGGPSYGYT